These 29 T cell receptor beta chains share one sample of origin, sequenced in a study of PD-1 blockade in mismatch repair-deficient tumors. Sequenced by immunoSEQ multiplex PCR; TCRdb stores in-frame clones only, minus some. The top ten hold roughly a fifth of the sample, which has around 25,000 clones, under 85% seen once. The sequencing used peripheral blood, collected 12 weeks after starting pembrolizumab. Receptors were obtained from an adult with mismatch repair-deficient cancer.

The V gene is TRBV2, the J gene TRBJ2-7; 12 bases fit TRBD2. V dropped 1 base and J dropped 0; count of bases not matched to a gene: 7. Per germline, CDR1 SNHLY and CDR2 FYNNEI. The CDR3 is 18 amino acids. In DNA form, the CDR3 reads TGTGCCAGCAGTGAAGAGGTGCTAGCGGGAGGGCCCTCCTACGAGCAGTACTTC. It yields the protein CASSEEVLAGGPSYEQYF. Variable domain in full (rest from reference TRBV2 and TRBJ2-7): EPEVTQTPSHQVTQMGQEVILRCVPISNHLYFYWYRQILGQKVEFLVSFYNNEISEKSEIFDDQFSVERPDGSNFTLKIRSTKLEDSAMYFCASSEEVLAGGPSYEQYFGPGTRLTVT.

This clone has just a few counts. This sequence joins TRBV7-3 and TRBJ2-7; TRBD2 is a possible D gene (5 bases). This CDR3 is 13 amino acids long. Germline-derived CDR1 and CDR2 are SGHTA and FQGTGA. V was clipped by 0 bases and J by 5 bases, with 8 bases between them. CDR3 region: CASSLTGADEQYF. CDR3 nucleotide sequence: TGTGCCAGCAGCTTAACGGGAGCGGACGAGCAGTACTTC.

This chain links TRBV18 with TRBJ2-7; no clear D gene. The CDR3 extends over 15 amino acids. CDR1 and CDR2 from the germline V gene are KGHSH and LQKENI. Deletions cut 3 bases from V and 0 bases from J, with 12 bases between. CDR3 coding DNA: TGTGCCAGCTCACCTAGGGCGTGGAGCTCCTACGAGCAGTACTTC. Translation gives CASSPRAWSSYEQYF.

This chain uses TRBV28 with TRBJ2-1; D is unresolved. Germline lookup yields CDR1 MDHEN and CDR2 SYDVKM. This CDR3 has 15 residues. V lost 2 bases and J lost 6, with 14 bases in between. The chain's CDR3 is CASSLRVGAGNEQFF. DNA for the CDR3: TGTGCCAGCAGTTTAAGGGTCGGAGCTGGCAATGAGCAGTTCTTC. Combining the CDR3 with reference TRBV28 and TRBJ2-1 gives the whole variable domain DVKVTQSSRYLVKRTGEKVFLECVQDMDHENMFWYRQDPGLGLRLIYFSYDVKMKEKGDIPEGYSVSREKKERFSLILESASTNQTSMYLCASSLRVGAGNEQFFGPGTRLTVL.

The chain combines TRBV11-2 with TRBJ2-1, with D perhaps matching TRBD1 (5 bases). Germline CDR1 SGHAT, CDR2 FQNNGV. The CDR3 has 16 amino acids. V lost 0 bases to trimming and J lost 0 bases, with 9 bases between them. CDR3 DNA sequence: TGTGCCAGCAGCTTAGAAGGGGTAAGCTCCTACAATGAGCAGTTCTTC. Translating it yields CASSLEGVSSYNEQFF.

The CDR3 sequence is CASSDSSYEQYF. The CDR3 DNA is TGTGCCAGCTCGGACAGTTCCTACGAGCAGTACTTC. The V call is TRBV27, the J call TRBJ2-7; TRBD1 might be the D (6 bases). Germline V gene data show CDR1 as MNHEY and CDR2 as SMNVEV (reference sequence). This CDR3 spans 12 amino acids. Trimming stripped 8 bases from V and 1 base from J, with 9 bases between.

The V call is TRBV4-2, the J call TRBJ2-2; 8 nucleotides align to TRBD1. Trimming cost V 0 bases and J 4 bases; bases outside gene matches: 4. CDR1 is LGHNA and CDR2 is YNFKEQ in the germline V gene. This CDR3 has 16 amino acids. The DNA for the CDR3 is TGTGCCAGCAGCCAAGACCGGACAGGGTCCACCGGGGAGCTGTTTTTT. It codes for CASSQDRTGSTGELFF.

The chain couples TRBV6-6 to TRBJ2-1; 14 nucleotides line up with TRBD2. The trim removed 5 bases at V and 7 bases at J, leaving 4 bases unmatched. The CDR3 is made up of 15 amino acids. Germline V gives CDR1 MNHNY, CDR2 SVGAGI (reference sequence). CDR3 in DNA: TGTGCCAGCAGTCGATGGACTAGCGGGAGGAATGAGCAGTTCTTC. Translation gives CASSRWTSGRNEQFF.

This chain joins TRBV5-4 and TRBJ2-5; D perhaps matches TRBD2 (5 bases). CDR3 length: 14 amino acids. Trimming shortened V by 4 bases and J by 1 base, and 11 bases separated the two germline ends. The V gene's germline CDR1 is SGHNT and CDR2 YYREEE (reference sequence). The CDR3 sequence: CASSPPGSQETQYF. The CDR3 nucleotides are TGTGCCAGCAGCCCCCCGGGGAGCCAAGAGACCCAGTACTTC. The complete variable domain, with remaining parts taken from reference TRBV5-4 and TRBJ2-5, reads ETGVTQSPTHLIKTRGQQVTLRCSSQSGHNTVSWYQQALGQGPQFIFQYYREEENGRGNFPPRFSGLQFPNYSSELNVNALELDDSALYLCASSPPGSQETQYFGPGTRLLVL.

This chain joins TRBV4-2 and TRBJ1-5; perhaps TRBD1 as D (5 bases). The CDR3 runs 15 residues. CDR1 LGHNA and CDR2 YNFKEQ come from the germline V gene. V dropped 2 bases and J dropped 5 bases, with 13 bases sitting between them. DNA for the CDR3: TGTGCCAGCAGCCAATCCCGGCAGGGACATCAGCCCCAGCATTTT. This translates into CASSQSRQGHQPQHF.

The CDR3: CASSPGTSGSLSTDTQYF. The CDR3 bases are TGTGCCAGCAGCCCGGGGACTAGCGGGAGCCTAAGCACAGATACGCAGTATTTT. The chain links TRBV7-2 to TRBJ2-3; 14 bases are a match to TRBD2. Germline CDR1 SGHTA, CDR2 FQGNSA. This CDR3 has 18 residues. Trimming took 5 bases from V and 0 from J; bases not matched to a gene: 7.

J is TRBJ2-7 and V is TRBV21-1. TRBV21-1 is a recognized pseudogene. The CDR3 contains 18 residues. The CDR3 region has the DNA TGTGCCAGCAGCAAAGAATTCCCCCAGATCTCGGTCTCCTACGAGCAGTACTTC. It encodes CASSKEFPQISVSYEQYF.

The rearrangement links TRBV27 to TRBJ2-2; D is undetermined. The CDR3 has 13 amino acids. From germline, CDR1 is MNHEY and CDR2 SMNVEV (reference sequence). Trimming took off 3 bases at V and 6 bases at J, with 8 bases between the two ends. The CDR3 here is CASSLVLAGELFF. The DNA for the CDR3 is TGTGCCAGCAGTTTGGTTTTGGCCGGGGAGCTGTTTTTT.

The J gene is TRBJ2-1, the V gene TRBV21-1; no check of the table's D call, TRBD2, against the DNA was made. TRBV21-1 has pseudogene status. The CDR3 has 15 residues. CDR3 sequence reads: CASKPGTSQYNEQFF. CDR3 bases: TGTGCCAGCAAACCCGGGACTAGCCAGTACAATGAGCAGTTCTTC.

The rearrangement uses TRBV18 and TRBJ2-7, with D possibly matching TRBD1 (5 bases). The CDR3 consists of 13 residues. From germline, CDR1 is KGHSH and CDR2 LQKENI. V was shortened by 4 bases and J by 5 bases, with 12 bases between the two germline ends. The CDR3 DNA reads as TGTGCCAGCTCACTGACCTCAGGGAACGAGCAGTACTTC. It yields the protein CASSLTSGNEQYF.

V usage is TRBV5-8 and J usage is TRBJ1-4, with D possibly TRBD1 on 6 matching bases. V gave up 4 bases and J gave up 7 bases, with 17 bases separating them. Germline V gives CDR1 SGHTS, CDR2 YDEGEE. CDR3 length equals 15 residues. The CDR3 protein is CASSLITGRAEKLFF. The CDR3 DNA reads TGTGCCAGCAGCCTTATTACAGGGAGAGCTGAAAAACTGTTTTTT.

The chain uses TRBV21-1 and TRBJ2-7; the D call TRBD2 from the table was never checked on the DNA. TRBV21-1 is a documented pseudogene. CDR3 length equals 18 residues. CDR3 DNA: TGTGCCAGCAGCAAAGTCCTCAGGACTAGCGGGAGGCTCCACGAGCAGTACTTC. Its protein is CASSKVLRTSGRLHEQYF.

The rearrangement uses TRBV18 and TRBJ2-3; D not resolved. The CDR3 has 13 amino acids. The germline V and J ends were trimmed by 1 base and 4 bases, with 6 bases remaining between them. Germline values: CDR1 KGHSH, CDR2 LQKENI. The CDR3 here is CASSPRGADTQYF. In nucleotides, the CDR3 is TGTGCCAGCTCACCACGGGGTGCAGATACGCAGTATTTT.

CDR3 loop: CASSLPADRWDTQYF. The CDR3 DNA sequence: TGTGCCAGCAGTCTCCCGGCCGACCGCTGGGATACGCAGTATTTT. The chain couples TRBV28 to TRBJ2-3; D ambiguous. V was clipped by 5 bases and J by 6 bases, with 18 bases between them. The CDR3 spans 15 residues. Germline CDR1 MDHEN, CDR2 SYDVKM.

Here the CDR3 reads CASRRSLTDTQYF. The CDR3 bases are TGCGCCAGTCGACGGTCTCTCACAGATACGCAGTATTTT. The V and J genes are TRBV10-1 and TRBJ2-3, with no clear D. CDR3 size: 13 residues. The V gene's germline CDR1 is WNHNN and CDR2 SYGVQD (reference sequence). The V gene lost 9 bases and the J gene lost 2 bases, with 12 bases spanning the gap.

The DNA for the CDR3 is TGTGCCAGCAGTTTAGGTCCCGCCGAGCAGTACTTC. As protein: CASSLGPAEQYF. This rearrangement joins TRBV6-5 to TRBJ2-7; D ambiguous. The CDR3 runs 12 residues. Trimming stripped 4 bases from V and 6 bases from J, with 10 bases between. The germline CDR1 and CDR2 sequences are MNHEY and SVGAGI.

V usage is TRBV10-3 and J usage is TRBJ1-2; 8 positions agree with TRBD1. Per the germline V gene, CDR1 is ENHRY and CDR2 is SYGVKD. J lost 14 bases, V lost 6 bases, and 14 bases had no gene match. This CDR3 has 13 residues. CDR3 DNA: TGTGCCATCAGGACCACCGACAGGGGTGTAATTACCTTC. It translates to CAIRTTDRGVITF.

This clone was observed a single time. This rearrangement joins TRBV5-4 to TRBJ2-2; D may match TRBD1 or TRBD2 (5 bases each). Looked up from germline, CDR1 is SGHNT and CDR2 is YYREEE (reference sequence). The CDR3 runs to 15 residues. V lost 5 bases to trimming and J lost 4 bases, with 15 bases between them. The CDR3 spells CASRRVEGPTGELFF. CDR3 bases: TGTGCCAGCAGACGGGTAGAGGGACCCACCGGGGAGCTGTTTTTT.

The rearrangement uses TRBV7-8 and TRBJ2-7; 9 bases match TRBD1. The CDR3 consists of 16 residues. Losses at the gene ends were 5 bases for V and 6 bases for J; bases not matched to a gene: 14. Germline lookup yields CDR1 SGHVS and CDR2 FQNEAQ. The CDR3 coding sequence is TGTGCCAGCAGCGCAGCCGGGACAGGGAGCTTTAGCGAGCAGTACTTC. It codes for CASSAAGTGSFSEQYF.

The V gene is TRBV2, the J gene TRBJ2-2; D gene ambiguous. CDR3 length: 17 amino acids. Trimming left V 3 bases short and J 0 bases short, with 14 bases between. Germline loops: CDR1 SNHLY, CDR2 FYNNEI. The CDR3 loop reads CASSDPLSVTNTGELFF. In nucleotides, the CDR3 is TGTGCCAGCAGTGATCCCTTGTCGGTGACGAACACCGGGGAGCTGTTTTTT.

The genes are TRBV9 and TRBJ2-2; D is undetermined. Trimming cost V 4 bases and J 4 bases, with 14 bases left between them. Looked up from germline, CDR1 is SGDLS and CDR2 is YYNGEE. There are 15 residues in the CDR3. CDR3 coding DNA: TGTGCCAGCAGCACCCCACGATTCGGCACCGGGGAGCTGTTTTTT. It codes for CASSTPRFGTGELFF.

The V and J genes are TRBV11-2 and TRBJ1-5; maybe TRBD1 (5 bases). V lost 0 bases to trimming and J lost 5 bases, with 11 bases between them. Germline CDR1 and CDR2: SGHAT and FQNNGV. There are 15 residues in the CDR3. The DNA of the CDR3 is TGTGCCAGCAGCTTAGATTCGGGGGAGGATCAGCCCCAGCATTTT. Translated, it gives CASSLDSGEDQPQHF.

This clone occurred once. V gene TRBV4-3 combines with J gene TRBJ2-5, with D perhaps assigned TRBD1 or TRBD2 (6 bases each). Trimming cost V 1 base and J 4 bases, with 13 bases left between them. The CDR3 sequence is 15 residues long. The V gene's germline CDR1 is LGHNA and CDR2 YSLEER. CDR3 in DNA: TGCGCCAGCAGCCAAGGGAATGGAGGGGGAGAGACCCAGTACTTC. Translating gives CASSQGNGGGETQYF.

CDR3 residues: CASTFFVTANTEAFF. Here the CDR3 DNA reads TGTGCCAGCACCTTCTTCGTCACAGCAAACACTGAAGCTTTCTTT. V and J are TRBV7-2 and TRBJ1-1, with no clear D. Per germline, CDR1 SGHTA and CDR2 FQGNSA. This CDR3 region has 15 residues. V shed 7 bases and J shed 2 bases, with 17 bases lying between them.